The present T cell receptor beta chain was sequenced within a study of cytomegalovirus exposure and HLA in healthy donors (dated by TCRdb to about 2017). In terms of the full investigation: In an earlier analysis of around 540 of the donors, 276 Gb of sequence data and just under 120 million unique TCR beta sequences from some 170 million T cells were reported. Roughly 300 gigabases of sequencing data and around 85 million unique TCR sequences made up an early release that covered roughly 670 HLA-typed donors. Of the roughly 420 genotyped donors, 65% to 90% were placed in the genetic ancestry cluster associated with self-reported Caucasian donors. The study aimed to test whether cataloging public T cell receptors could reveal signatures of past pathogen exposure. The study used immunosequencing to profile the T cell repertoires of approximately 630 subjects and linked those repertoires to cytomegalovirus serostatus. A separate validation cohort of 100 to 150 different subjects was used in addition to the approximately 700-subject first cohort. To predict cytomegalovirus infection status, the study brought together high-throughput TCR immunosequencing, statistical association of individual TCRs with disease status, and machine learning. A later analysis re-analyzed previously published TCR beta repertoires from several hundred donors and added high-resolution HLA genotyping to study TCR occurrence patterns. The later analysis used no new phenotypic data to find candidate immune exposures, relying instead on TCR beta sequences and their occurrence across donors. To decide whether each TCR beta V gene segment behaved as functional or pseudogenic, an earlier analysis of fewer than 750 of the donors relied on high-throughput TCR beta sequencing. Donor age, sex, ethnicity and CMV serostatus were collected together with the repertoire data. In a later genetic analysis, genome-wide SNP genotypes for about three fifths of the roughly 670 donors were used, and that subset was treated as a discovery cohort. All discovery cohort repertoires had been generated using a single sequencing platform. Both class I and class II loci were covered by HLA typing, at four-digit resolution. Typing coverage varied by locus: roughly 629-640 donors for A, B, C, DRB1 and DQB1; more than 500 for DQA1; approximately 570 for DPA1; about 450 for DPB1. Roughly five DR-DQ haplotypes were handled as single units for association and clustering, since linkage in the cohort was strong. Across approximately 400 genotyped donors of the cohort, an average of about 250,000 unique TCR beta nucleotide sequences per donor were sequenced, and approximately 17% of those sequences were non-productive.

Paper-wide results and their limitations: When HLA alleles, especially DR and DQ, strongly co-occurred, TCR associations were difficult to assign to individual alleles. Most TCR sequences were observed very rarely across donors, whereas some public TCRs were present in many individuals. Compared with equally common non-associated chains, HLA-associated TCR beta chains in a later analysis were more clonally expanded and had lower generation probabilities. The earlier analysis of 587 of the donors excluded fewer than 20 rarely observed V segments, including chromosome 9 orphons, because counts were too low. A total of about 180 TCR beta chains were listed by the study as associated with cytomegalovirus. An association between a missense DCLRE1C variant and V-gene and J-gene trimming of TCR beta chains was found in a later genetic analysis and replicated in an independent cohort. Sequencing depth was assumed to be roughly uniform across donors in the presence/absence analyses, though that assumption may not hold. According to a later analysis, parvovirus B19, influenza, CMV and Epstein-Barr virus appeared linked to several top co-occurrence clusters. In an earlier analysis of fewer than 750 of the donors, most TCR beta V segments were observed in productive rearrangements about 90% or about 30% of the time, broadly matching IMGT annotations. Compared with the approximately 600-donor mean, donors in an Asian-associated ancestry cluster had fewer N-insertions in productive TCRs, according to a later genetic analysis. Cytomegalovirus status was reported to be diagnosed by the classifier with high specificity and sensitivity in both the original and validation cohorts. For the cohort, immune exposure information was limited to CMV serostatus. Only TCR beta chains were sequenced in this cohort, and the absence of alpha or paired-chain data limited detectable features. Three of the identified cytomegalovirus-associated TCR beta chains were confirmed in vitro to be specific for cytomegalovirus antigens. In a later analysis, 16,951 TCR beta sequences were associated with specific HLA alleles at a false discovery rate of 0.05. Because some donors lacked HLA typing at each locus, the association tests relied only on the typed subset. Correlated functional status among segregating V segments might be attributable to linkage disequilibrium, but an unknown experimental factor could not be ruled out. A group of highly shared sequence variants was considered likely to be a technical artifact of the sequencing pipeline. A further reported finding was that TCR beta sequences accurately predicted the HLA-A and HLA-B alleles for most subjects in the first cohort. In a later analysis, the rate of TCR association differed among HLA loci, with DRB1 alleles having the most associated TCRs and HLA-C alleles having the fewest. The authors suggested that the approach could potentially be extended to other disease states and immunological phenotypes. Most CMV-associated TCR beta chains appeared to be HLA-restricted in a later analysis, and the HLA associations seemed to be driven largely by CMV exposure.

The cohort was made up of approximately 670 healthy bone marrow donors. Cohort members were all nominally healthy when sampled, although unrecorded immune exposures were likely present. The donor was CMV seronegative and belonged to the group of under 400 seronegative cohort members. A peripheral blood sample was provided by each donor, and peripheral blood mononuclear cells were used for TCR beta sequencing. The Qiagen DNeasy Blood Extraction Kit was used to extract genomic DNA from the blood cell samples. Library generation was performed with the immunoSEQ multiplex PCR assay. For the multiplex PCR, a mixture combining 60 forward primers for TCR Vbeta segments and 13 reverse primers for TCR Jbeta segments was used. Amplification of the CDR3 region of rearranged TCR beta genes was performed with a multiplex PCR assay on genomic DNA. Amplified TCR beta libraries were sequenced as 87-base-pair reads on the Illumina HiSeq System. On the authors' methods: A later analysis tallied 80 million to 95 million unique TCR beta chains across the 650 to 750 repertoires, and approximately 11 million of those chains were shared by two or more donors. To remove PCR and sequencing errors, raw reads were error-corrected and collapsed into unique sequences using a nearest-neighbor algorithm that merged closely related sequences. CDR3 sequences were aligned to IMGT reference sequences to assign V, D and J gene segments. Each retained sequence needed at least a six-nucleotide match to both a V gene segment and a J gene segment. A rearrangement counted as productive if the CDR3 had no stop codons and remained in frame with V and J, and every other rearrangement counted as non-productive. Following IMGT convention, CDR3 was defined as the stretch from the second conserved V-encoded cysteine up to the conserved J-encoded phenylalanine. The earlier analysis of 500 to 750 of the donors excluded any sequence lacking an unambiguous match to a single V gene segment. In an earlier analysis of 450 to 700 of the donors, V segments were called functional above 56.7% productive rearrangements and were called segregating when the between-donor standard deviation exceeded 5%. A statistical classification framework was built for diagnosing cytomegalovirus status from the catalog of TCR beta chain sequences. A later analysis assigned V and J genes by comparing TCR nucleotide sequences with IMGT/GENE-DB human TR gene sequences. The TCRdist pipeline was used in a later analysis to assign CDR3 sequences and most-parsimonious VDJ recombination scenarios. A later analysis defined each TCR beta chain by its CDR3 amino acid sequence plus V-gene family, and excluded reads lacking a unique V-gene family. As a way to deal with suspected cross-contamination and a sequencing artifact, a later analysis dropped 500 to 700 nucleotide sequences that were highly shared and had low generation probability. A later analysis calculated a clonal expansion index for each public chain from normalized within-repertoire ranks of inferred template counts. Generation probabilities in a later analysis came from a VDJ recombination model fitted to out-of-frame rearrangements, and those results were checked against IGoR. In a later analysis, hypergeometric tests were used to score TCR-TCR, TCR-HLA and TCR-CMV co-occurrence, with a repertoire-size bias correction applied to TCR pairs. To estimate false discovery rates, a later analysis permuted the HLA or CMV assignments 20 times. In a later analysis, co-occurring TCRs were grouped using DBSCAN, with TCRdist sequence similarity added in when clustering inside HLA-allele-positive subsets. Co-occurrence clustering excluded repertoires with fewer than 30,000 or more than 120,000 public chains, plus five with anomalous nucleotide sharing. Entries here come from immuneACCESS through TCRdb and include only in-frame sequences with V and J called. Some clones fail to appear in such tables; in the studies checked, an unresolved V gene covers under half of the shortfall, and the cause of the remainder is unknown. That table gives V, J and clone size, and the DNA gave D and trimming. This sample is represented by around 140,000 clones; about 74% of them were singletons. Together, the top ten hold roughly 7.5% of the sample.

In the case of this clone: No antigen is known for it. It has no much larger one-base neighbor in the sample; base qualities were not kept.

The clonotype was recovered from a male donor in good health and CMV-seronegative. The source material was PBMCs.

In nucleotides, the sequence is TGTGCCTGGAGCCCGTCCCGGGACAGGGGTAGGAATTCACCCCTCCACTTT. This gives the protein CAWSPSRDRGRNSPLHF. The chain was built from TRBV30 and TRBJ1-6; 10 junctional bases match TRBD1. The germline V gene encodes CDR1 GTSNPN and CDR2 SVGIG (reference sequence). Counted from cysteine to phenylalanine, this CDR3 has 17 amino acids. The kept DNA is CDR3 alone, 51 bases in frame from the first base. Trimming takes 3 bases off V and 7 bases off J; junction bases not matched to a gene: 12. Reference TRBV30 and TRBJ1-6 genes cover what lies past the CDR3, so the full variable domain is SQTIHQWPATLVQPVGSPLSLECTVEGTSNPNLYWYRQAAGRGLQLLFYSVGIGQISSEVPQNLSASRPQDRQFILSSKKLLLSDSGFYLCAWSPSRDRGRNSPLHFGNGTRLTVT.